Listed below are T cell receptor beta chains from one sample, sequenced in a study of cytomegalovirus exposure and HLA in healthy donors. Here immunoSEQ multiplex PCR was the method, and the copy in TCRdb shows in-frame clones only, minus some. The data contain more than 80,000 clones, about four fifths of them seen just once; the ten biggest clones take up around 6.4%. The specimen was PBMCs. The receptors were gathered from a woman aged 50 to 60 in good health and CMV-seropositive. CDR3s include the opening cysteine and the closing phenylalanine or tryptophan. The D gene is left open where the match is weak. Expanded clones are given a class, and other clones once, few, many or no size at all.

clone_size,v_call,j_call,d_call,cdr3_nt,cdr3_aa
.,TRBV11-3,TRBJ1-1,TRBD1,TGTGCCAGCAGCTTCAGGGGGAATCAGGGCACTGAAGCTTTCTTT,CASSFRGNQGTEAFF
.,TRBV7-2,TRBJ1-2,.,TGTGCCAGCAGCTTGTACCTAGCGGGCTACACCTTC,CASSLYLAGYTF
.,TRBV6-6,TRBJ2-7,TRBD1,TGTGCCAGCAGTTCGACAGGGTTGTACGAGCAGTACTTC,CASSSTGLYEQYF
few,TRBV5-1,TRBJ2-1,TRBD2,TGCGCCAGCAGATCGGGGGGGCCTAACAATGAGCAGTTCTTC,CASRSGGPNNEQFF
.,TRBV7-6,TRBJ2-3,TRBD2,TGTGCCAGCAGCTTAGTAGCGGGGGGGATCACAGATACGCAGTATTTT,CASSLVAGGITDTQYF
.,TRBV7-8,TRBJ2-7,TRBD1,TGTGCCAGCAGCTTAGGCTGGACAGGGGTCTACGAGCAGTACTTC,CASSLGWTGVYEQYF
.,TRBV7-8,TRBJ1-1,TRBD1,TGTGCCAGCAGCTTAGCGGGGGAGGAGACAGGGGTCGAGACTGAAGCTTTCTTT,CASSLAGEETGVETEAFF
.,TRBV30,TRBJ2-2,TRBD2,TGTGCCTGGGCAGAGAGGACTAGCAGAAACACCGGGGAGCTGTTTTTT,CAWAERTSRNTGELFF
once,TRBV11-2,TRBJ2-7,.,TGTGCCAGCAGCTTAGATCTGTACGAGCAGTACTTC,CASSLDLYEQYF
.,TRBV5-1,TRBJ1-5,.,TGCGCCAGCAGCTTTCAGGGTGAAGGCAATCAGCCCCAGCATTTT,CASSFQGEGNQPQHF
.,TRBV7-8,TRBJ1-4,.,TGTGCCAGCAGCTTTCACCGTGGGGGGGAAAAACTGTTTTTT,CASSFHRGGEKLFF
.,TRBV7-9,TRBJ2-1,.,TGTGCCAGCAGCTCCCCGCAGGTTGGTGAGCAGTTCTTC,CASSSPQVGEQFF
.,TRBV7-2,TRBJ1-2,.,TGTGCCAGCAGTCCACCGTTCCAGAGGGGGAAAAACTATGGCTACACCTTC,CASSPPFQRGKNYGYTF
.,TRBV5-4,TRBJ1-2,.,TGTGCCAGCAGCTTGCGTGAGGGGGATGGCTACACCTTC,CASSLREGDGYTF
few,TRBV7-9,TRBJ2-7,.,TGTTCCAGCAGCTCGACGGACTTGCGCTCCTACGAGCAGTACTTC,CSSSSTDLRSYEQYF
.,TRBV7-9,TRBJ2-5,.,TGTTCCAGCAGCTTAAAGGGGGAGACCCAGTACTTC,CSSSLKGETQYF
.,TRBV30,TRBJ2-2,.,TGTGCCTGGAGTAAACTAAACGCGAACACCGGGGAGCTGTTTTTT,CAWSKLNANTGELFF
.,TRBV7-9,TRBJ2-7,.,TGTGCCACGAGTCCGGGCTCCTACGAGCAGTACTTC,CATSPGSYEQYF
.,TRBV5-1,TRBJ1-1,.,TGCGCCAGCAGGCAGGGGTCGGGGAACACTGAAGCTTTCTTT,CASRQGSGNTEAFF
.,TRBV7-2,TRBJ2-1,.,TGTGCCAGCAGCTTACAGGGCCCCAATGAGCAGTTCTTC,CASSLQGPNEQFF
few,TRBV11-2,TRBJ1-2,.,TGTGCCAGCAGCTGGCAGATTCACTATGGCTACACCTTC,CASSWQIHYGYTF
.,TRBV5-1,TRBJ1-1,.,TGCGCCAGCAGCTTTAATACAGGGAGTACTGAAGCTTTCTTT,CASSFNTGSTEAFF
.,TRBV2,TRBJ1-1,TRBD1,TGTGCCAGCGGGGGACAGAGGCACACTGAAGCTTTCTTT,CASGGQRHTEAFF
.,TRBV4-1,TRBJ1-4,.,TGCGCCAGCAGCCAAGTCCTCGGACAGCCCCTGGACGAACTGTTTTTT,CASSQVLGQPLDELFF
.,TRBV6-6,TRBJ1-5,.,TGTGCCAGCAGTTACGGTCCTAACAATCAGCCCCAGCATTTT,CASSYGPNNQPQHF
few,TRBV19,TRBJ2-7,TRBD2,TGTGCCAGTAGTATCGGGAGGGGAAGGTCCTACGAGCAGTACTTC,CASSIGRGRSYEQYF
once,TRBV7-3,TRBJ2-2,.,TGTGCCAGCAGCCCCCCTGGGACTCCCGGGGAGCTGTTTTTT,CASSPPGTPGELFF
.,TRBV4-1,TRBJ2-3,TRBD1,TGCGCCAGCAGCCTACAGGGGGAGAGGAATACGCAGTATTTT,CASSLQGERNTQYF
.,TRBV5-4,TRBJ1-2,TRBD1,TGTGCCAGCAGCGGCAACCCGGGACAGGGGCGCCCTGGCTACACCTTC,CASSGNPGQGRPGYTF
many,TRBV27,TRBJ2-7,.,TGTGCCAGCAGTCTAGACACAGGTTACGAGCAGTACTTC,CASSLDTGYEQYF
.,TRBV4-2,TRBJ2-1,.,TGTGCCAGCAGCCTCGGCGGGGGCCCAGACAATAAGCAGTTCTTC,CASSLGGGPDNKQFF
.,TRBV5-4,TRBJ1-2,.,TGTGCCAGCAGCCCGGGTCCCCCCGGGGGTGGCTATGGCTACACCTTC,CASSPGPPGGGYGYTF
few,TRBV6-5,TRBJ1-3,.,TGTGCCAGCAGGTTAGATGGCTCTGGAAACACCATATATTTT,CASRLDGSGNTIYF
.,TRBV4-3,TRBJ2-7,TRBD1,TGCGCCAGCAGCCACCGGACAGGGGCCTACGAGCAGTACTTC,CASSHRTGAYEQYF
few,TRBV19,TRBJ1-1,TRBD1,TGTGCCAGTAGTATTCCGGGACAGGGGATCAGGGGCACTGAAGCTTTCTTT,CASSIPGQGIRGTEAFF
.,TRBV11-2,TRBJ2-5,.,TGTGCCAGCAGCTTAGACCCTGCGCAAGAGACCCAGTACTTC,CASSLDPAQETQYF
.,TRBV28,TRBJ2-5,TRBD2,TGTGCCAGCAGCTTGATAGCGGGGAACCAAGAGACCCAGTACTTC,CASSLIAGNQETQYF
.,TRBV9,TRBJ2-5,.,TGTGCCAGCAGCGTAGGACATCAGGGTACTGAGACCCAGTACTTC,CASSVGHQGTETQYF
.,TRBV7-6,TRBJ1-1,TRBD1,TGTGCCAGCAGCTTTTTACAGGGGACCCCTGAAGCTTTCTTT,CASSFLQGTPEAFF
.,TRBV6-1,TRBJ1-2,.,TGTGCCAGCAAGGGTCGGGGGAGGGCTGGCTACACCTTC,CASKGRGRAGYTF
few,TRBV6-6,TRBJ1-3,.,TGTGCCACGCGGGCCGGAAACACCATATATTTT,CATRAGNTIYF